The clone carrying this TCR beta chain occurred many times. No antigen is known for it. The sample belongs to a study of early T cells in non-severe SARS-CoV-2 infection. Regarding the study as a whole: VDJdb-based annotation leaned toward anti-spike CD8 responses and missed private and CD4 specificities.

TCRdb re-called the 5' RACE reads through MiXCR, storing one row per CDR3 protein. The sample consists of 50,000 to 65,000 distinct CDR3 sequences, about 11% of them appearing once. J gave up 4 bases and V 7 bases, and 6 bases lay outside the gene matches. CDR1 MNHEY and CDR2 SVGEGT come from the germline V gene. The CDR3 is 14 amino acids. Sequencing used whole blood, obtained at baseline. The TCR originated in an adult who was a healthcare worker with PCR-confirmed SARS-CoV-2 infection or an uninfected control (not recorded which). The chain joins TRBV6-2 or TRBV6-3 to TRBJ1-3, with 8 bases matching TRBD1. In DNA, the CDR3 is TGTGCCAGCATCCGACGGGACAGGGGAAACACCATATATTTT. This codes for CASIRRDRGNTIYF.